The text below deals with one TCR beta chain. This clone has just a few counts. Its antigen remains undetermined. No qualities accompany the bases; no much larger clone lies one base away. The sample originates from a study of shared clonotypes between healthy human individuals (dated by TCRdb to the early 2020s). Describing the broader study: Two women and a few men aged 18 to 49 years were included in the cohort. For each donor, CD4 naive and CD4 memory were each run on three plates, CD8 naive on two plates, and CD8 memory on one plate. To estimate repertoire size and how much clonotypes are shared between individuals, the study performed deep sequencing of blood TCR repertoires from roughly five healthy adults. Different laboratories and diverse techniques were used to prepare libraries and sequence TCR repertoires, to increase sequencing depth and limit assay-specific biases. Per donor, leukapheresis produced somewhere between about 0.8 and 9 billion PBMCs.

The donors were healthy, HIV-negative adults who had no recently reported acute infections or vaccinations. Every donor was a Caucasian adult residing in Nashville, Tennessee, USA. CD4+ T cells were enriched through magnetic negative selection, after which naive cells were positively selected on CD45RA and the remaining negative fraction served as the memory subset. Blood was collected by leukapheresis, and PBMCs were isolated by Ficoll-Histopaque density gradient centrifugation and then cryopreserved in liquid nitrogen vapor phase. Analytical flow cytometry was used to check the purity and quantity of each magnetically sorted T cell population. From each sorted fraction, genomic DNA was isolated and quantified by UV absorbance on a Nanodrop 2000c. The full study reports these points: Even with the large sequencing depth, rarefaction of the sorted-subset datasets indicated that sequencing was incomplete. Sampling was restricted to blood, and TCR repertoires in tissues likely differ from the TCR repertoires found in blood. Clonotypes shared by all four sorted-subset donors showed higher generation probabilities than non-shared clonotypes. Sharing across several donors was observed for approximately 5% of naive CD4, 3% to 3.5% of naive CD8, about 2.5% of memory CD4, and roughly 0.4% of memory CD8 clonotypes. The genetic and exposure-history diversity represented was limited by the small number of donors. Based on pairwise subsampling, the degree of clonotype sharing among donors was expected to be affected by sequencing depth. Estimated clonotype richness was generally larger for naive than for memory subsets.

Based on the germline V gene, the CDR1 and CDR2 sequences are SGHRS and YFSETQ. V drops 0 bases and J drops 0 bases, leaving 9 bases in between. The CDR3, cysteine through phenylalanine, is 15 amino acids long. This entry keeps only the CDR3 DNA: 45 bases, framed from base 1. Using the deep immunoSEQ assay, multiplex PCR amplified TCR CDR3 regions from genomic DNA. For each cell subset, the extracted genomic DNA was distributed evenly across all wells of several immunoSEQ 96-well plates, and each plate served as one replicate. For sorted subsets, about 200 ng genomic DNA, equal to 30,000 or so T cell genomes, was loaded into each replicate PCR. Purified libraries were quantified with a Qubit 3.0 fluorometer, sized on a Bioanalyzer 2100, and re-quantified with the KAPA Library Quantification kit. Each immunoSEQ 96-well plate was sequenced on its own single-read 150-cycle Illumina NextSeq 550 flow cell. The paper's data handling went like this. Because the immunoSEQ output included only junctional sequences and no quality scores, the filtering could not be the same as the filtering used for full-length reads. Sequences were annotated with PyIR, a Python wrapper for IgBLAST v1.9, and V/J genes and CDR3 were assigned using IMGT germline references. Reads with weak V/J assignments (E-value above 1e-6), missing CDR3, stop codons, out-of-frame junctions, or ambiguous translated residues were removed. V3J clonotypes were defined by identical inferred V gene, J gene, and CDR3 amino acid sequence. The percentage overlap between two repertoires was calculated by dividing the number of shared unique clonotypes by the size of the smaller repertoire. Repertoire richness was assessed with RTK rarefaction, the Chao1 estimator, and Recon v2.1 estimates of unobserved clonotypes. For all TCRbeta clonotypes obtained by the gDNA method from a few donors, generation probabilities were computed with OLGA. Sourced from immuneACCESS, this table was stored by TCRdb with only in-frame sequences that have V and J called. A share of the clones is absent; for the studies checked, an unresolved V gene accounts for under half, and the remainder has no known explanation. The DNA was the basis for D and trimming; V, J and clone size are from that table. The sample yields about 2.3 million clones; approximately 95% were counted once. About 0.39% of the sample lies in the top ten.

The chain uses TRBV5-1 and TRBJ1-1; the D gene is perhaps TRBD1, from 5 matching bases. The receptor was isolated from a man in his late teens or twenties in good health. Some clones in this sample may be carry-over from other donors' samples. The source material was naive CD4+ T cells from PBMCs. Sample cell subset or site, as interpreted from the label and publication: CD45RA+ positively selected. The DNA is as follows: TGCGCCAGCAGCTTGGTGGGGACGGTGAACACTGAAGCTTTCTTT. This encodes CASSLVGTVNTEAFF.